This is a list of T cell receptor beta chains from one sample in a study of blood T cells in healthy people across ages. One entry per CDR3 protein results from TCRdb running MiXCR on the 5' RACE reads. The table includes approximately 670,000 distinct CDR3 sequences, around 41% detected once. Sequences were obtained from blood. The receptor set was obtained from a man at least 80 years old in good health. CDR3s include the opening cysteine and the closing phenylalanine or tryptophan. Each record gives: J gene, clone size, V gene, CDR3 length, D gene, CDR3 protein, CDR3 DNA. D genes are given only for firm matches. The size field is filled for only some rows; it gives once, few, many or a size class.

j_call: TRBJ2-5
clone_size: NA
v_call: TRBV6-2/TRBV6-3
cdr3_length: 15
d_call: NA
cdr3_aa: CATRGLGQRQETQYF
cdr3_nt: TGTGCCACCCGAGGACTGGGGCAGAGACAAGAGACCCAGTACTTC

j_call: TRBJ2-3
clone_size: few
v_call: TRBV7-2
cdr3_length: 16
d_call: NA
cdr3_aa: CASSQRRQGSLDTQYF
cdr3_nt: TGTGCCAGCAGCCAACGGAGGCAGGGGTCTCTAGATACGCAGTATTTT

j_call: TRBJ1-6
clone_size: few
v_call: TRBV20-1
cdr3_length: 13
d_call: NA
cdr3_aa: CSARGSLDSPLHF
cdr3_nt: TGCAGTGCTAGAGGATCCCTGGATTCACCCCTCCACTTT

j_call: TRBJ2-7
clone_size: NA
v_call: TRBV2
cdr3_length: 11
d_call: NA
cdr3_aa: CAGRGGQRPYF
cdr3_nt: TGTGCCGGCAGGGGGGGTCAAAGGCCGTACTTC

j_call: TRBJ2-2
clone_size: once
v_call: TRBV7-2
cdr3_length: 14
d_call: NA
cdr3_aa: CASTRQLNTGELFF
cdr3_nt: TGTGCCAGCACGAGGCAATTGAATACCGGGGAGCTGTTTTTT

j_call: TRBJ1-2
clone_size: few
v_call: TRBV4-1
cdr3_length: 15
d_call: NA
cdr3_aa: CASSQDPLGGGGYTF
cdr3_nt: TGCGCCAGCAGCCAAGATCCGCTTGGGGGGGGTGGCTACACCTTC

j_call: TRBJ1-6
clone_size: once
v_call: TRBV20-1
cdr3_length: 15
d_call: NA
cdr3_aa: CSAVRGGSYNSPLHF
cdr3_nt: TGCAGTGCCGTCAGGGGTGGCTCCTATAATTCACCCCTCCACTTT

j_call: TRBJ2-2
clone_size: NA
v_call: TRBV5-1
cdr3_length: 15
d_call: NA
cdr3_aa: CASTLSRMNTGELFF
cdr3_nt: TGCGCCAGCACCCTCTCAAGGATGAACACCGGGGAGCTGTTTTTT

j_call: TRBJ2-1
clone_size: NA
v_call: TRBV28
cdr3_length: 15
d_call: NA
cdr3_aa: CASSLLRGPYNEQFF
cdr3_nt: TGTGCCAGCAGTCTCCTCAGGGGACCGTACAATGAGCAGTTCTTC

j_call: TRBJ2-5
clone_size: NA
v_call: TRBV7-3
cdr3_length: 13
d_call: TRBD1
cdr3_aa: CASSLGQGRTQYF
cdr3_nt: TGTGCCAGCAGCTTAGGACAGGGGAGGACCCAGTACTTC

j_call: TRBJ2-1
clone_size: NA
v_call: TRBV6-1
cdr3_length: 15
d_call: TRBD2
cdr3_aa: CASSGTSGRYNEQFF
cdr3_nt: TGTGCCAGCAGTGGGACTAGCGGGAGATACAATGAGCAGTTCTTC

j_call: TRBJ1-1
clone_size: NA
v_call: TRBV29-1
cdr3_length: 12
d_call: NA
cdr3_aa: CSVAYMDTEAFF
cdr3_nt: TGCAGCGTTGCATACATGGACACTGAAGCTTTCTTT

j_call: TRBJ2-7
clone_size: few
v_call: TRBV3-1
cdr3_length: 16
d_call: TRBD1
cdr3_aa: CASSQAQVQGGAEQYF
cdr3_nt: TGTGCCAGCAGCCAAGCCCAAGTGCAAGGGGGCGCGGAACAGTACTTC

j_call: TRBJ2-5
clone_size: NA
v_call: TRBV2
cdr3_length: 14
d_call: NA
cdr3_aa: CAGSPRDGEETQYF
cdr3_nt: TGTGCCGGCAGTCCCCGGGACGGAGAAGAGACCCAGTACTTC

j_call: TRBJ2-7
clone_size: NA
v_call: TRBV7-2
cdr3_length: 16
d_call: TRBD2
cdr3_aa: CASSLERAGGIYEQYF
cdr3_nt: TGTGCCAGCAGCTTAGAGAGGGCGGGGGGAATCTACGAGCAGTACTTC

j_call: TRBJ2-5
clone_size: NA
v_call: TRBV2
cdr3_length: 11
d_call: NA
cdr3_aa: CASSEGAVQYF
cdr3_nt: TGTGCCAGCAGTGAGGGGGCTGTGCAGTACTTC

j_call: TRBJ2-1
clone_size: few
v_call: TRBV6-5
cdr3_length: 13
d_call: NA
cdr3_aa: CASSRLVSDEQFF
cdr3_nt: TGTGCCAGCAGTCGACTAGTTAGCGATGAGCAGTTCTTC

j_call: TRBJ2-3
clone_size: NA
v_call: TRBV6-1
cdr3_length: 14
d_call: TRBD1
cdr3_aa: CASSGGQAADTQYF
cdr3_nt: TGTGCCAGCAGTGGCGGACAGGCGGCAGATACGCAGTATTTT